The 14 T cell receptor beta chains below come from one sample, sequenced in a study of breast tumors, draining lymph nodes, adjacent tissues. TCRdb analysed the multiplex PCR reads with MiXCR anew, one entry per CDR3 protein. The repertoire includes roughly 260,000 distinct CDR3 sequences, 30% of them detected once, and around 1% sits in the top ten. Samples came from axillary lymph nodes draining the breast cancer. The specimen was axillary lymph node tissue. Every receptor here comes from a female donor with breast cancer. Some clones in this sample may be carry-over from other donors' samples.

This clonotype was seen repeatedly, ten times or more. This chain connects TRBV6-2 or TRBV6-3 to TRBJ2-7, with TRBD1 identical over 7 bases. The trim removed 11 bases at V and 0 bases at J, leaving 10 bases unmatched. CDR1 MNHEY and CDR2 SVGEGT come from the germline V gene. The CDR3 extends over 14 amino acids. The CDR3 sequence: CAHNRQGNSYEQYF. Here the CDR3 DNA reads TGTGCCCACAACCGACAGGGCAACTCCTACGAGCAGTACTTC.

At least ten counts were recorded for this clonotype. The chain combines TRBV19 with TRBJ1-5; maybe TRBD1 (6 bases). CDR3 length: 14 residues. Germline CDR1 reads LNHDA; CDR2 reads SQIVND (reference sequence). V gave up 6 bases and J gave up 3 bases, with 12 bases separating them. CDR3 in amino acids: CASRAGTTNQPQHF. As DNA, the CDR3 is TGTGCCAGTAGGGCCGGGACAACCAATCAGCCCCAGCATTTT.

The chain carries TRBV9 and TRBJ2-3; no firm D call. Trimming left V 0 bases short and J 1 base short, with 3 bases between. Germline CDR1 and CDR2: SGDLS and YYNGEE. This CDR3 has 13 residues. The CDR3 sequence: CASSVDRTDTQYF. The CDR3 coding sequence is TGTGCCAGCAGCGTAGATCGCACAGATACGCAGTATTTT.

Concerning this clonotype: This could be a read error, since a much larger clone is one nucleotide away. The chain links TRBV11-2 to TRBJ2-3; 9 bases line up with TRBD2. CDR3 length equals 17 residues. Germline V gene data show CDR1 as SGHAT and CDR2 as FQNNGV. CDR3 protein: CVSSRTLAGAYTDTQYF. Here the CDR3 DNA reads TGTGTCAGCAGCAGAACCTTAGCGGGGGCCTACACAGATACGCAGTATTTT.

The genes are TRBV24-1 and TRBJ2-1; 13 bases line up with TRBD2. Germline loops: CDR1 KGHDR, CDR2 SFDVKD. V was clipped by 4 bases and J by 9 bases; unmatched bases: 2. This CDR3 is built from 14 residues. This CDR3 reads CATSEGLAGVEQFF. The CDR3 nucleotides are TGTGCCACCAGTGAAGGACTAGCGGGAGTTGAGCAGTTCTTC.

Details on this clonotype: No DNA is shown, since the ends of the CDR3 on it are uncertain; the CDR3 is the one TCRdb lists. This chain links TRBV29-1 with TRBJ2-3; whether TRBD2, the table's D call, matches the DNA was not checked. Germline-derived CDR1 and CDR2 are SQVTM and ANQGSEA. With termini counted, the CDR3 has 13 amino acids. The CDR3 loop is CSVGEGNTDTQCF.

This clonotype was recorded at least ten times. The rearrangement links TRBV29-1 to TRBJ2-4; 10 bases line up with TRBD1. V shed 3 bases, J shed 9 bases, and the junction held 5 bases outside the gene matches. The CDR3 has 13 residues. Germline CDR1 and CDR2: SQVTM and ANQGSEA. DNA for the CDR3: TGCAGCGTTGAGCAGGACAGGGGGACCATTCAGTACTTC. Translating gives CSVEQDRGTIQYF.

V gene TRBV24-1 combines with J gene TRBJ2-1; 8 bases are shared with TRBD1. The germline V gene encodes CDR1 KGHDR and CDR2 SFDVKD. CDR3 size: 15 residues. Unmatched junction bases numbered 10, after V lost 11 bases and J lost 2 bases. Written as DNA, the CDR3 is TGTGCCAGCAGAACCGGGACAGGCCCCTACAATGAGCAGTTCTTC. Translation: CASRTGTGPYNEQFF.

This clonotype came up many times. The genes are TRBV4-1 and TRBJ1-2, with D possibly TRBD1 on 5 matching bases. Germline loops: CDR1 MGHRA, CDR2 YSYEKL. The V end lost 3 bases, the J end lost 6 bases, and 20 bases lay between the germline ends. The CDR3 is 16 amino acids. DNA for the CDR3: TGCGCCAGCAGCCAGAACACTCAGGGTGGGGTTGATGGCTACACCTTC. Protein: CASSQNTQGGVDGYTF.

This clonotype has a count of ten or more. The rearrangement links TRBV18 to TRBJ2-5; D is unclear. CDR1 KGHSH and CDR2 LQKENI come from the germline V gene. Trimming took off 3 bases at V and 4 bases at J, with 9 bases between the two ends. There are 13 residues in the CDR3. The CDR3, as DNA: TGTGCCAGCTCACCGAAGGTAGCAGAGACCCAGTACTTC. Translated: CASSPKVAETQYF.

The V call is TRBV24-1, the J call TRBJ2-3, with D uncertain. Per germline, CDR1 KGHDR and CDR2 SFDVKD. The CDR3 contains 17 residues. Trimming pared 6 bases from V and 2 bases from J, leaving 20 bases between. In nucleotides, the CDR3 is TGTGCCACCAGTAGTATAGTCATTCTCGCATCCACAGATACGCAGTATTTT. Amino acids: CATSSIVILASTDTQYF.

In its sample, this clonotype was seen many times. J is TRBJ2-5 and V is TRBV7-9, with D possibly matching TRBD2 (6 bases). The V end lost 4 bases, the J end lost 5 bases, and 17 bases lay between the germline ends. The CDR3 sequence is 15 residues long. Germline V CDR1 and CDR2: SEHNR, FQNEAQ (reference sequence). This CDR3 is CASSSPGLEGETQYF. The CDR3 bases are TGTGCCAGCAGCTCACCGGGACTGGAGGGGGAGACCCAGTACTTC.

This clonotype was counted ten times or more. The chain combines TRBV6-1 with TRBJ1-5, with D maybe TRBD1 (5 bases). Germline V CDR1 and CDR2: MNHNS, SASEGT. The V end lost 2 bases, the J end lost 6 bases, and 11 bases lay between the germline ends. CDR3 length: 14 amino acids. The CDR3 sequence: CASSEQGERQPQHF. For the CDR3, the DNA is TGTGCCAGCAGTGAACAGGGTGAGCGTCAGCCCCAGCATTTT.

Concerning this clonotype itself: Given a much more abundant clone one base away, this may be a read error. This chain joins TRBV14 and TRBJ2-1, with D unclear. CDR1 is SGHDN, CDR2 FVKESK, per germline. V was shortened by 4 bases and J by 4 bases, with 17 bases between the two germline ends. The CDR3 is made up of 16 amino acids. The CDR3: CASSRVGIGVYNEQFF. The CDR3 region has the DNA TGTGCCAGCAGCCGAGTAGGGATAGGAGTGTACAATGAGCAGTTCTTC.